This T cell receptor beta chain is from a study of OX40 agonist ivuxolimab in advanced cancers. About the study: It was permissible to have had prior anti-PD-1, anti-PD-L1 or anti-CTLA-4 therapy, and about 40% had some.

The method was immunoSEQ multiplex PCR; TCRdb's version includes in-frame clones alone and lacks a portion of them. The sample contains roughly 120,000 clones, over 75% of which appear only once. V was shortened by 3 bases and J by 10 bases, with 13 bases between the two germline ends. This CDR3 has 13 residues. Germline V gene data show CDR1 as KGHSH and CDR2 as LQKENI. V gene TRBV18 combines with J gene TRBJ1-5; D gene unclear. The TCR sequence derives from an adult with an advanced solid tumor such as melanoma, head and neck, liver or kidney cancer. Sequences were derived from CD4+ or CD8+ T cells sorted from blood, sampled in a trial of the OX40 agonist ivuxolimab. The CDR3 DNA reads TGTGCCAGCTCACCTCCGAACACGGGCCCCCAGCATTTT. This gives the protein CASSPPNTGPQHF.